A single sample is the source of the 22 T cell receptor beta chains below, sequenced in a study of beta chain features in type 1 diabetes. Expressed TCRB transcripts were sequenced because the isolated RNA had all been reverse transcribed beforehand. Sequencing used immunoSEQ multiplex PCR; TCRdb keeps in-frame clones, though not all of them. Among 350,000 or so clones listed, around 19% were seen once. Sequencing was performed on naive CD4+ T cells from blood. The source is a woman aged 18-35 years in good health.

The chain recombines TRBV15 with TRBJ2-7, with D possibly TRBD1 on 6 matching bases. This CDR3 contains 15 residues. In germline, CDR1 is LNHNV, CDR2 YYDKDF (reference sequence). V shed 2 bases and J shed 1 base, with 12 bases lying between them. CDR3 nucleotide sequence: TGTGCCACCAGCAGATACCGGGACACTTCCTACGAGCAGTACTTC. Amino acid sequence: CATSRYRDTSYEQYF. Using reference TRBV15 and TRBJ2-7 for the parts outside the CDR3, the full variable domain is DAMVIQNPRYQVTQFGKPVTLSCSQTLNHNVMYWYQQKSSQAPKLLFHYYDKDFNNEADTPDNFQSRRPNTSFCFLDIRSPGLGDTAMYLCATSRYRDTSYEQYFGPGTRLTVT.

The chain combines TRBV7-9 with TRBJ1-2; 7 bases agree with TRBD1. V dropped 1 base and J dropped 6; count of bases not matched to a gene: 8. Per the germline V gene, CDR1 is SEHNR and CDR2 is FQNEAQ (reference sequence). The CDR3 length is 15 residues. The CDR3 region has the DNA TGTGCCAGCAGCTTAGAGACAGGGCGATACGATGGCTACACCTTC. Amino acids: CASSLETGRYDGYTF.

This clone was counted a few times. This chain connects TRBV12-5 to TRBJ1-5; D might be TRBD1 (6 bases). Germline CDR1 is LGHNT and CDR2 is FRNRAP. CDR3 size: 16 residues. Trimming took off 0 bases at V and 4 bases at J, with 13 bases between the two ends. The CDR3 spells CASGLVTRGGNQPQHF. The CDR3, as DNA: TGTGCTAGTGGTTTGGTGACCAGGGGCGGGAATCAGCCCCAGCATTTT. Complete variable domain (other parts from reference TRBV12-5 and TRBJ1-5): DARVTQTPRHKVTEMGQEVTMRCQPILGHNTVFWYRQTMMQGLELLAYFRNRAPLDDSGMPKDRFSAEMPDATLATLKIQPSEPRDSAVYFCASGLVTRGGNQPQHFGDGTRLSIL.

This clone was observed a handful of times. The chain is built from TRBV9 and TRBJ2-7, with TRBD1 matching 11 bases. The ends lost 7 bases at V and 4 bases at J; junction bases unmatched: 10. The length of the CDR3 is 15 residues. Per germline, CDR1 SGDLS and CDR2 YYNGEE. Written as DNA, the CDR3 is TGTGCCAGCTCCCGTAGGTGGGACAGGGGGTACGAGCAGTACTTC. It codes for CASSRRWDRGYEQYF.

CDR3 residues: CASREGVIPTEAFF. The CDR3 region has the DNA TGTGCCTCCCGCGAGGGGGTTATTCCGACTGAAGCTTTCTTT. The gene calls are TRBV19 and TRBJ1-1; tentatively, D is TRBD1 (6 bases). The ends were cut back, 11 bases at V and 5 bases at J, with 21 bases in the middle. The CDR3 length is 14 residues. CDR1 is LNHDA, CDR2 SQIVND, per germline (reference sequence).

This clone was seen more than once but under ten times. This rearrangement joins TRBV19 to TRBJ1-5, with 7 bases matching TRBD1. V lost 5 bases and J lost 6; bases outside the gene matches: 1. Germline V gene lookup returns CDR1 LNHDA and CDR2 SQIVND (reference sequence). This CDR3 has 12 amino acids. The CDR3 sequence is CASSQGGQPQHF. The CDR3, as DNA: TGTGCCAGTAGTCAGGGGGGTCAGCCCCAGCATTTT. Variable domain in full (rest from reference TRBV19 and TRBJ1-5): DGGITQSPKYLFRKEGQNVTLSCEQNLNHDAMYWYRQDPGQGLRLIYYSQIVNDFQKGDIAEGYSVSREKKESFPLTVTSAQKNPTAFYLCASSQGGQPQHFGDGTRLSIL.

The genes are TRBV4-2 and TRBJ2-6; D not resolved. Germline lookup yields CDR1 LGHNA and CDR2 YNFKEQ. V lost 6 bases, J lost 0 bases, and 9 bases lay in between. The CDR3 is 15 residues long. CDR3 protein: CASSSSSSGANVLTF. CDR3 in DNA: TGTGCCAGCAGTTCTTCTAGCTCTGGGGCCAACGTCCTGACTTTC.

This clone occurred a few times. The V gene is TRBV5-1, the J gene TRBJ2-6, with D possibly TRBD1 on 6 matching bases. The CDR3 sequence is 15 residues long. The V gene's germline CDR1 is SGHRS and CDR2 YFSETQ. The V end lost 7 bases, the J end lost 2 bases, and 13 bases lay between the germline ends. The CDR3, as DNA: TGCGCCAGCTTTGGTGAGGGGGCTGGGGCCAACGTCCTGACTTTC. It yields the protein CASFGEGAGANVLTF.

In this sample, this clone turned up a few times. This rearrangement joins TRBV30 to TRBJ1-6; D is uncertain. V lost 7 bases and J lost 7, with 17 bases in between. Germline values: CDR1 GTSNPN, CDR2 SVGIG (reference sequence). The CDR3 totals 14 residues. The CDR3 spells CALSVHFGNSPLHF. The CDR3, as DNA: TGTGCCTTGTCGGTCCATTTCGGGAATTCACCCCTCCACTTT.

In this sample, this clone turned up a few times. The J gene is TRBJ2-7, the V gene TRBV7-2; possible D gene TRBD2, 7 bases. The CDR3 consists of 13 residues. Germline V gene sequence: CDR1 SGHTA, CDR2 FQGNSA. Trimming pared 5 bases from V and 6 bases from J, leaving 14 bases between. Written as DNA, the CDR3 is TGTGCCAGCAGCCTCGGGGAGGGGGGCGAGCAGTACTTC. It is translated as CASSLGEGGEQYF.

A few counts support this clone. The rearrangement uses TRBV27 and TRBJ2-1, with a tentative D call TRBD1 (5 bases). The V end lost 4 bases, the J end lost 7 bases, and 14 bases lay between the germline ends. CDR1 MNHEY and CDR2 SMNVEV come from the germline V gene (reference sequence). CDR3 length equals 14 residues. CDR3 sequence reads: CASSSLLRENEQFF. CDR3 in DNA: TGTGCCAGCAGTTCCCTACTCAGGGAAAATGAGCAGTTCTTC.

This clone came up a few times. This sequence joins TRBV29-1 and TRBJ2-3; 8 bases are a match to TRBD2. Germline values: CDR1 SQVTM, CDR2 ANQGSEA. Trimming removed 6 bases from V and 2 bases from J; junction bases left unmatched: 7. The CDR3 totals 14 residues. The CDR3: CSVRGGRITDTQYF. The CDR3 nucleotides read TGCAGCGTCCGGGGGGGCAGGATCACAGATACGCAGTATTTT.

This chain uses TRBV7-2 with TRBJ2-7; D is possibly TRBD2 (6 bases). Trimming removed 3 bases at V and 3 bases at J, with 12 bases between. The CDR3 has 14 residues. The germline V gene encodes CDR1 SGHTA and CDR2 FQGNSA. The CDR3 DNA reads TGTGCCAGCAGCTTGGGGGAGGCCTACTACGAGCAGTACTTC. Protein sequence: CASSLGEAYYEQYF.

V usage is TRBV30 and J usage is TRBJ2-7; unclear D gene. Trimming left V 1 base short and J 4 bases short, with 5 bases between. Germline assignment: CDR1 GTSNPN and CDR2 SVGIG (reference sequence). CDR3 size: 11 residues. The CDR3 sequence: CAWSEAYEQYF. The CDR3 coding sequence is TGTGCCTGGAGTGAAGCTTACGAGCAGTACTTC. The full variable domain, its missing parts supplied by reference TRBV30 and TRBJ2-7, is SQTIHQWPATLVQPVGSPLSLECTVEGTSNPNLYWYRQAAGRGLQLLFYSVGIGQISSEVPQNLSASRPQDRQFILSSKKLLLSDSGFYLCAWSEAYEQYFGPGTRLTVT.

This clone was detected a few times. CDR3 sequence: CASSFSIGGSYNEQFF. The DNA of the CDR3 is TGTGCCAGCAGCTTTTCTATCGGGGGGTCCTACAATGAGCAGTTCTTC. This chain uses TRBV7-2 with TRBJ2-1, with 7 bases that match TRBD2. CDR3 length equals 16 residues. Germline CDR1 and CDR2: SGHTA and FQGNSA. V was clipped by 3 bases and J by 1 base; unmatched bases: 6.

This clone was seen more than once but under ten times. The CDR3 reads CASSPKATGESYEQYF. For the CDR3, the DNA is TGCGCCAGCAGCCCCAAGGCGACAGGGGAATCCTACGAGCAGTACTTC. The genes are TRBV5-1 and TRBJ2-7, with TRBD1 matching 8 bases. V trimming: 4 bases; J trimming: 1 base; junction bases outside the gene matches: 10. The CDR3 is 16 amino acids. Germline lookup yields CDR1 SGHRS and CDR2 YFSETQ. The full variable domain, rest sourced from reference TRBV5-1 and TRBJ2-7, is KAGVTQTPRYLIKTRGQQVTLSCSPISGHRSVSWYQQTPGQGLQFLFEYFSETQRNKGNFPGRFSGRQFSNSRSEMNVSTLELGDSALYLCASSPKATGESYEQYFGPGTRLTVT.

This chain links TRBV9 with TRBJ2-7, with a possible D match to TRBD1 (6 bases). The germline V and J ends were trimmed by 0 bases and 6 bases, with 16 bases remaining between them. The CDR3 extends over 15 amino acids. CDR1 SGDLS and CDR2 YYNGEE come from the germline V gene. The CDR3 loop is CASSVGNRDFSEQYF. The CDR3, as DNA: TGTGCCAGCAGCGTAGGGAACAGGGATTTCTCCGAGCAGTACTTC.

This clone was seen a handful of times. This chain joins TRBV7-2 and TRBJ1-1; perhaps TRBD1 as D (5 bases). Trimming shortened V by 5 bases and J by 10 bases, and 17 bases separated the two germline ends. The germline V gene encodes CDR1 SGHTA and CDR2 FQGNSA. The CDR3 runs to 13 residues. The CDR3 reads CASSQTRAQGAFF. Written as DNA, the CDR3 is TGTGCCAGCAGCCAGACCCGCGCCCAGGGAGCTTTCTTT.

The V call is TRBV5-1, the J call TRBJ2-7; 8 bases align to TRBD1. The junction had 9 bases not matched to a gene; V was cut back by 4 bases and J by 6 bases. The CDR3 runs 14 residues. Germline loops: CDR1 SGHRS, CDR2 YFSETQ. CDR3: CASSQTTGAGEQYF. The CDR3 nucleotides are TGCGCCAGCAGCCAAACGACAGGGGCTGGCGAGCAGTACTTC. Together with reference TRBV5-1 and TRBJ2-7, the CDR3 gives the full variable domain: KAGVTQTPRYLIKTRGQQVTLSCSPISGHRSVSWYQQTPGQGLQFLFEYFSETQRNKGNFPGRFSGRQFSNSRSEMNVSTLELGDSALYLCASSQTTGAGEQYFGPGTRLTVT.

In the case of this clone: The sample carries other DNA sequences with the same CDR3. The chain uses TRBV19 and TRBJ2-7, with 10 nucleotides matching TRBD1. Germline CDR1 is LNHDA and CDR2 is SQIVND (reference sequence). The CDR3 sequence is 14 residues long. Unmatched junction bases numbered 4, after V lost 6 bases and J lost 2 bases. The CDR3 DNA is TGTGCCAGTAGCTCCGGGACAGGGGCCTACGAGCAGTACTTC. Translating gives CASSSGTGAYEQYF.

A few counts support this clone. This chain uses TRBV7-9 with TRBJ1-5; D is unclear. Germline V gives CDR1 SEHNR, CDR2 FQNEAQ (reference sequence). V lost 1 base and J lost 6, with 7 bases in between. The CDR3 extends over 13 amino acids. The CDR3 here is CASSLGEGQPQHF. The CDR3 coding sequence is TGTGCCAGCAGCTTAGGTGAGGGTCAGCCCCAGCATTTT.

This clone came up a few times. This sequence joins TRBV4-2 and TRBJ1-1; 7 bases match TRBD1. From germline, CDR1 is LGHNA and CDR2 YNFKEQ. This CDR3 is built from 13 residues. Losses at the gene ends were 0 bases for V and 10 bases for J; bases not matched to a gene: 5. The CDR3 loop is CASSQDRQGGAFF. As DNA, the CDR3 is TGTGCCAGCAGCCAAGATAGACAGGGTGGAGCTTTCTTT.